The sequence of this TCR beta chain was determined in a study of T-cell reconstitution after alpha-beta-depleted transplantation in children. The germline CDR1 and CDR2 sequences are SGHAT and FQNNGV. V was shortened by 5 bases and J by 5 bases, with 26 bases between the two germline ends. CDR3 length equals 18 residues. This clonotype has more than one count but fewer than ten. A TCRbeta library incorporating unique molecular identifiers was prepared. TCRdb processed the PCR reads anew with MiXCR; each CDR3 protein has one entry. The table lists 450,000 to 600,000 distinct CDR3 sequences, over 25% of them singletons.

This chain joins TRBV11-2 and TRBJ2-3, with D possibly called TRBD1 or TRBD2 (5 bases each). Sequenced here: PBMCs from the stem cell graft donor, sampled from the stem cell graft. This TCR derives from a human donor who donated a stem cell graft to a child with aplastic anemia. For the CDR3, the DNA is TGTGCCAGCAGCCCCGGGACCAGCAAAAAAGGGCGCGGAGATACGCAGTATTTT. Its protein is CASSPGTSKKGRGDTQYF.